These T cell receptor beta chains were read from a single sample in a study of OX40 agonist ivuxolimab in advanced cancers. Sequencing used immunoSEQ multiplex PCR; TCRdb keeps in-frame clones, though not all of them. Altogether nearly 80,000 clones are present, around 94% being singletons, with the ten largest covering 9.6%. The source material was CD4+ or CD8+ T cells sorted from blood, sampled in a trial of the OX40 agonist ivuxolimab. These receptors were obtained from an adult with an advanced solid tumor such as melanoma, head and neck, liver or kidney cancer. Each CDR3 is given with its conserved first and last residue. A D gene is named only where the DNA matches it firmly. Size values are once, few and many counts, or a class for expanded clones, and some rows have none.

J gene | D gene | V gene | clone size | CDR3 protein | CDR3 DNA
TRBJ2-7 | TRBD1 | TRBV27 | . | CASSTTGGGYEQYF | TGTGCCAGCAGTACGACAGGGGGAGGCTACGAGCAGTACTTC
TRBJ1-2 | TRBD1 | TRBV13 | . | CASTGKGAYGYTF | TGTGCCAGCACGGGGAAGGGGGCCTATGGCTACACCTTC
TRBJ2-1 | . | TRBV11-3 | once | CASSVGGSSYNEQFF | TGTGCCAGCTCCGTCGGCGGAAGCTCCTACAATGAGCAGTTCTTC
TRBJ2-3 | . | TRBV9 | . | CASSVGLEDTQYF | TGTGCCAGCAGCGTAGGGCTGGAAGATACGCAGTATTTT
TRBJ2-7 | TRBD2 | TRBV4-3 | . | CASGAGAGSSYEQYF | TGCGCCAGCGGTGCGGGAGCAGGGAGCTCCTACGAGCAGTACTTC
TRBJ2-7 | . | TRBV14 | . | CASSQWQGYEQYF | TGTGCCAGCAGCCAATGGCAGGGGTACGAGCAGTACTTC
TRBJ2-5 | . | TRBV7-9 | . | CASSLAPGTPTRETQYF | TGTGCCAGCAGCTTAGCCCCTGGGACCCCGACTCGGGAGACCCAGTACTTC
TRBJ2-7 | TRBD1 | TRBV7-8 | . | CASSLGPGGSYEQYF | TGTGCCAGCAGCTTAGGTCCAGGGGGCTCCTACGAGCAGTACTTC
TRBJ1-1 | . | TRBV6-1 | . | CASSEALAYTEAFF | TGTGCCAGCAGTGAAGCTCTTGCTTATACTGAAGCTTTCTTT
TRBJ2-7 | TRBD1 | TRBV15 | . | CATSRPPGQGTYEQYF | TGTGCCACCAGCCGTCCGCCGGGACAGGGGACTTACGAGCAGTACTTC
TRBJ2-7 | . | TRBV6-5 | . | CASSYSNTPGDEQYF | TGTGCCAGCAGTTACTCGAACACCCCAGGCGACGAGCAGTACTTC
TRBJ2-2 | TRBD2 | TRBV7-3 | . | CASSLNGLAGANTGELFF | TGTGCCAGCAGCTTAAATGGGCTAGCGGGGGCGAACACCGGGGAGCTGTTTTTT
TRBJ2-2 | . | TRBV7-6 | . | CASSLFILGGNTGELFF | TGTGCCAGCAGCTTATTCATTTTGGGAGGGAACACCGGGGAGCTGTTTTTT
TRBJ1-6 | . | TRBV6-4 | . | CASSDFGGLNSPLHF | TGTGCCAGCAGTGACTTCGGAGGGTTAAATTCACCCCTCCACTTT
TRBJ2-1 | TRBD2 | TRBV11-2 | . | CASSPRTSGERSHEQFF | TGTGCCAGCAGCCCCCGGACTAGCGGGGAGAGATCCCATGAGCAGTTCTTC
TRBJ2-4 | TRBD2 | TRBV7-2 | . | CASSPLAGVLNIQYF | TGTGCCAGCAGCCCCCTAGCGGGAGTTTTGAACATTCAGTACTTC
TRBJ2-1 | . | TRBV7-6 | . | CASSLEAGPTDSYNEQFF | TGTGCCAGCAGCTTAGAGGCCGGCCCGACAGACTCCTACAATGAGCAGTTCTTC
TRBJ2-3 | . | TRBV7-3 | . | CASSLLGGPSTDTQYF | TGTGCCAGCAGCTTACTTGGGGGGCCTAGCACAGATACGCAGTATTTT
TRBJ2-7 | . | TRBV4-1 | . | CASSQDPLTPPYDEQYF | TGCGCCAGCAGCCAAGATCCTCTAACCCCCCCGTACGACGAGCAGTACTTC
TRBJ2-7 | . | TRBV5-4 | once | CASSYPQGNYEQYF | TGTGCCAGCAGTTATCCTCAGGGAAACTACGAGCAGTACTTC
TRBJ1-4 | . | TRBV15 | . | CATSSKGREKLFF | TGTGCCACCAGCAGCAAAGGACGGGAAAAACTGTTTTTT
TRBJ2-6 | TRBD1 | TRBV2 | . | CASSGGTGLSGANVLTF | TGTGCCAGCAGTGGGGGGACAGGGTTATCTGGGGCCAACGTCCTGACTTTC
TRBJ2-3 | . | TRBV7-8 | . | CASSLAPSLSTDTQYF | TGTGCCAGCAGCTTAGCTCCTAGCCTGAGCACAGATACGCAGTATTTT
TRBJ2-1 | . | TRBV13 | . | CASSARGNEQFF | TGTGCCAGCAGCGCCCGGGGCAATGAGCAGTTCTTC
TRBJ2-3 | . | TRBV27 | . | CASSLLSEGGTDTQYF | TGTGCCAGCAGTTTATTATCGGAAGGGGGCACAGATACGCAGTATTTT
TRBJ1-1 | . | TRBV14 | . | CASSPWGVEAFF | TGTGCCAGCAGCCCCTGGGGTGTTGAAGCTTTCTTT
TRBJ2-5 | . | TRBV7-9 | . | CASSLDHLGKQETQYF | TGTGCCAGCAGCTTAGACCATCTGGGCAAACAAGAGACCCAGTACTTC
TRBJ1-1 | . | TRBV6-4 | . | CASSENQDTEAFF | TGTGCCAGCAGTGAAAATCAGGACACTGAAGCTTTCTTT
TRBJ2-1 | . | TRBV4-1 | . | CASSQGGTSSYNEQFF | TGCGCCAGCAGCCAAGGTGGCACCAGCTCCTACAATGAGCAGTTCTTC
TRBJ1-4 | . | TRBV11-2 | . | CASSLGQTLATNEKLFF | TGTGCCAGCAGCCTGGGACAAACCCTTGCAACTAATGAAAAACTGTTTTTT
TRBJ2-1 | TRBD2 | TRBV11-3 | . | CASSLVAGGLGEQFF | TGTGCCAGCAGCTTAGTAGCGGGAGGGCTCGGGGAGCAGTTCTTC
TRBJ2-7 | . | TRBV7-8 | once | CASSLLHDEQYF | TGTGCCAGCAGCTTACTACACGACGAGCAGTACTTC
TRBJ2-2 | . | TRBV9 | . | CASSVEGDAGELFF | TGTGCCAGCAGCGTAGAGGGTGATGCCGGGGAGCTGTTTTTT
TRBJ2-7 | . | TRBV19 | . | CASSISRGYEQYF | TGTGCCAGTAGTATCTCCAGGGGCTACGAGCAGTACTTC
TRBJ2-3 | . | TRBV6-1 | . | CASKGGGTDTQYF | TGTGCCAGCAAAGGGGGGGGCACAGATACGCAGTATTTT
TRBJ2-7 | . | TRBV5-4 | once | CASSLWDYEQYF | TGTGCCAGCAGCTTATGGGATTACGAGCAGTACTTC
TRBJ2-7 | . | TRBV19 | . | CASSIRGPYYEQYF | TGTGCCAGTAGTATCAGAGGTCCATACTACGAGCAGTACTTC
TRBJ1-3 | . | TRBV7-6 | . | CASSSDWNTIYF | TGTGCCAGCAGCTCGGATTGGAACACCATATATTTT
TRBJ1-6 | . | TRBV6-5 | few | CASSYAGQLYNSPLHF | TGTGCCAGCAGTTACGCCGGACAGCTCTATAATTCACCCCTCCACTTT
TRBJ2-1 | TRBD2 | TRBV6-1 | . | CASSLAGDDYNEQFF | TGTGCCAGCAGCCTAGCGGGAGACGACTACAATGAGCAGTTCTTC